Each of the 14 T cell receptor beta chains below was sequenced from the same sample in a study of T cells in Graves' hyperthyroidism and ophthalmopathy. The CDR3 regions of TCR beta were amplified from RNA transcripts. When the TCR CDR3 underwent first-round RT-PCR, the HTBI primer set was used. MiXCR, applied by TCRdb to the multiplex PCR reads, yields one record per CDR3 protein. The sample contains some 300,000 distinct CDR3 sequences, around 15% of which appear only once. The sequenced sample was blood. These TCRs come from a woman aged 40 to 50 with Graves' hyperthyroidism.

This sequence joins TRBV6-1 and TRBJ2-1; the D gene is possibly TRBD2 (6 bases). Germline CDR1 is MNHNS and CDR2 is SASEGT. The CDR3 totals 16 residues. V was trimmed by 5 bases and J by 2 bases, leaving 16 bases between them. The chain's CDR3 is CASSRLTGAPYNEQFF. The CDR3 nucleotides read TGTGCCAGCAGTCGCTTGACGGGAGCCCCCTACAATGAGCAGTTCTTC.

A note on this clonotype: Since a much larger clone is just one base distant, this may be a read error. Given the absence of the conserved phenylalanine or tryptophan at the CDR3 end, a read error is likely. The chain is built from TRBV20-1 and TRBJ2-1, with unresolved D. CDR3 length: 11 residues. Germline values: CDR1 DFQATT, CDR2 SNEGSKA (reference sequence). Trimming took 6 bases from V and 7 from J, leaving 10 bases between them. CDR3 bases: TGCAGTGCCTCCCTGCGGAATGAGCAGTTCGTC. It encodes CSASLRNEQFV.

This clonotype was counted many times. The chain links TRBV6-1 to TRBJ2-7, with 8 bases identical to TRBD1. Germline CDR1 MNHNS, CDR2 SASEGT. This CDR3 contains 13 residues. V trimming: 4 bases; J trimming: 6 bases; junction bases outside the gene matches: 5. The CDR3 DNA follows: TGTGCCAGCAGTGGGACAGGGTGGCCCGAGCAGTACTTC. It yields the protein CASSGTGWPEQYF.

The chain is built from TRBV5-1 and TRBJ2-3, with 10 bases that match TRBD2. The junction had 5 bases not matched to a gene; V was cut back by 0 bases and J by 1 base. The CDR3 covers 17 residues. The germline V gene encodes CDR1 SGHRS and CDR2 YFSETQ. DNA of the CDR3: TGCGCCAGCAGCTTGGGGGCCGGGACTAGCGGCACAGATACGCAGTATTTT. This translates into CASSLGAGTSGTDTQYF. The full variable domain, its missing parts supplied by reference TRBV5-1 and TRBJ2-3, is KAGVTQTPRYLIKTRGQQVTLSCSPISGHRSVSWYQQTPGQGLQFLFEYFSETQRNKGNFPGRFSGRQFSNSRSEMNVSTLELGDSALYLCASSLGAGTSGTDTQYFGPGTRLTVL.

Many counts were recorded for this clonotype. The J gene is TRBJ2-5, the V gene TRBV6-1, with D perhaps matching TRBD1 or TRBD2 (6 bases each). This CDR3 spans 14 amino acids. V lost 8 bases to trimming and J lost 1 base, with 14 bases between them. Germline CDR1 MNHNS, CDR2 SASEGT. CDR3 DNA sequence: TGTGCCAGCTCAGGGGTAGCGGTCCAAGAGACCCAGTACTTC. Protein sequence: CASSGVAVQETQYF.

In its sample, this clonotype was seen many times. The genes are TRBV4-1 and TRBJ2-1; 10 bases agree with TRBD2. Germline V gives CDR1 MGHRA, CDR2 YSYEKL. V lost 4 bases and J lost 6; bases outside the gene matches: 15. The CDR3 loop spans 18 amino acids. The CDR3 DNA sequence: TGCGCCAGCAGCCGCCTTAACCTAGCGGGAGTAATGAGCAATGAGCAGTTCTTC. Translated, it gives CASSRLNLAGVMSNEQFF.

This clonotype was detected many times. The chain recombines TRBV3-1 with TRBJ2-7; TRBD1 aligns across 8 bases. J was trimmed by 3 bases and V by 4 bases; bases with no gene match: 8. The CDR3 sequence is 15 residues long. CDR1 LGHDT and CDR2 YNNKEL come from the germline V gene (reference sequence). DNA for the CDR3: TGTGCCAGCAGCCCTGGACAGGGAGGTTTCTACGAGCAGTACTTC. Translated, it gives CASSPGQGGFYEQYF.

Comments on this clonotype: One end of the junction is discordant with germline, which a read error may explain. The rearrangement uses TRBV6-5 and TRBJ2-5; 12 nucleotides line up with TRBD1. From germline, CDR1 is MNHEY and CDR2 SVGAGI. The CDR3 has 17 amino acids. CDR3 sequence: CASSYLSGTGGVETRYF. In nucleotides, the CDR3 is TGTGCCAGCAGTTACCTCTCCGGGACAGGGGGCGTGGAGACCCGGTACTTC.

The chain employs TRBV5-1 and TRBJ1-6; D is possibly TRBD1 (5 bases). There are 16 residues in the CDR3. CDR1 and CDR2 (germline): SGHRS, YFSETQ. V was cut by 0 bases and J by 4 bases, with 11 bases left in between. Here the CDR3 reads CASSLAGQRYNSPLHF. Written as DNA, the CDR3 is TGCGCCAGCAGCTTGGCGGGGCAGAGATATAATTCACCCCTCCACTTT.

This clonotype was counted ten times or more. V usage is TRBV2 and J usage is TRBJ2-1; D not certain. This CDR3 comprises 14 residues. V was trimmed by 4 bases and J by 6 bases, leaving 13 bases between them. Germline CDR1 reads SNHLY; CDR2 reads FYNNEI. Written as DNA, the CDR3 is TGTGCCAGCAGTGCAGAGACTCCCCCCAATGAGCAGTTCTTC. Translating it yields CASSAETPPNEQFF.

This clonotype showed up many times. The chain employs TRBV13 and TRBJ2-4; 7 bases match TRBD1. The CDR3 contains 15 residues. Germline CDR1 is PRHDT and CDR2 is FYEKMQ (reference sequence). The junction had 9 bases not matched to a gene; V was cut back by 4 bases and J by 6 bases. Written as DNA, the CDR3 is TGTGCCAGCAGCTCCTGGACAGGTGGAGGAAACATTCAGTACTTC. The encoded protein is CASSSWTGGGNIQYF.

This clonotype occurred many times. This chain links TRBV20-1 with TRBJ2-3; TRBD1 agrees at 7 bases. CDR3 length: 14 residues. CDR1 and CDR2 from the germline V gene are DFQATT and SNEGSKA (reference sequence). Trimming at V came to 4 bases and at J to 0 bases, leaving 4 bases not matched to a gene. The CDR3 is CSAMGTASTDTQYF. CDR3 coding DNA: TGCAGTGCTATGGGGACAGCAAGCACAGATACGCAGTATTTT.

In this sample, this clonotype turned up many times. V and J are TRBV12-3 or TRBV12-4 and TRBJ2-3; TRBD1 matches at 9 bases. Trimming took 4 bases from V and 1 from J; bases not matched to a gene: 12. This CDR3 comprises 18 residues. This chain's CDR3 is CASSWNRGRSFGTDTQYF. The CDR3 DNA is TGTGCCAGCAGTTGGAACAGGGGGCGAAGTTTTGGCACAGATACGCAGTATTTT.

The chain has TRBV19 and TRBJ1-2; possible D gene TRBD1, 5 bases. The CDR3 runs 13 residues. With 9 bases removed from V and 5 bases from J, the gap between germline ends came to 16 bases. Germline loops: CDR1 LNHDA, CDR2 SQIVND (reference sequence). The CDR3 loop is CASTDDRRYGYTF. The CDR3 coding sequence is TGTGCCAGCACGGACGACAGACGATATGGCTACACCTTC. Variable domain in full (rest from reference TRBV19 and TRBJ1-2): DGGITQSPKYLFRKEGQNVTLSCEQNLNHDAMYWYRQDPGQGLRLIYYSQIVNDFQKGDIAEGYSVSREKKESFPLTVTSAQKNPTAFYLCASTDDRRYGYTFGSGTRLTVV.